A single sample gave rise to the 21 T cell receptor beta chains below, sequenced in a study of Ad26.COV2.S vaccination and SARS-CoV-2 variants. Data came from immunoSEQ multiplex PCR; TCRdb stores just in-frame clones and leaves some out. The table lists roughly 420,000 clones, more than 75% of them singletons. Treatment in this sample: approximately 18 received Ad26.COV2.S at low or high dose, single or two shots; roughly five received placebo; per-sample allocation not given. It was on day 63 after the first vaccine or placebo injection that samples were taken. The input for sequencing was peripheral blood, taken in a trial of Ad26.COV2.S vaccine versus placebo. The receptor source for this set is a person aged 18-65 years who received the Ad26.COV2.S COVID-19 vaccine or a placebo.

This chain connects TRBV4-1 to TRBJ1-6; 7 bases map to TRBD1. This CDR3 region has 14 residues. V shed 6 bases, J shed 7 bases, and the junction held 6 bases outside the gene matches. Germline V gene lookup returns CDR1 MGHRA and CDR2 YSYEKL. In nucleotides, the CDR3 is TGCGCCAGCAGTTTCGGACAGGCGAATTCACCCCTCCACTTT. Translating gives CASSFGQANSPLHF.

V usage is TRBV19 and J usage is TRBJ2-5; 9 bases align to TRBD1. V gave up 5 bases and J gave up 5 bases; unmatched junction bases: 12. Germline V gives CDR1 LNHDA, CDR2 SQIVND (reference sequence). The CDR3 has 16 residues. CDR3: CASSLQTGQGWETQYF. The CDR3 nucleotides are TGTGCCAGTAGTCTACAAACGGGACAGGGCTGGGAGACCCAGTACTTC.

The rearrangement joins TRBV6-5 to TRBJ1-1; D call uncertain. The CDR3 length is 13 residues. Per germline, CDR1 MNHEY and CDR2 SVGAGI. The V end lost 2 bases, the J end lost 1 base, and 5 bases lay between the germline ends. The CDR3 bases are TGTGCCAGCAGTTACACAAGGAACACTGAAGCTTTCTTT. It codes for CASSYTRNTEAFF.

J is TRBJ2-1 and V is TRBV7-9; D is perhaps TRBD2 (6 bases). The V and J ends lost 6 bases and 9 bases respectively, with 21 bases between them. Germline CDR1 reads SEHNR; CDR2 reads FQNEAQ (reference sequence). The CDR3 is 15 residues long. The CDR3 nucleotides are TGTGCCAGCAGTCCTACGGGACTCCCTGCGGGTGAGCAGTTCTTC. Encoded protein: CASSPTGLPAGEQFF.

V and J are TRBV2 and TRBJ2-1; 10 nucleotides align to TRBD2. The CDR3 contains 15 residues. Germline CDR1 and CDR2: SNHLY and FYNNEI. J gave up 5 bases and V 4 bases, and 5 bases lay outside the gene matches. CDR3 DNA sequence: TGTGCCAGCAGTGTACTAGCGGGGACAAACAATGAGCAGTTCTTC. Amino acid sequence: CASSVLAGTNNEQFF.

The rearrangement links TRBV25-1 to TRBJ2-3, with 9 bases identical to TRBD2. The CDR3 sequence is 15 residues long. Trimming cost V 4 bases and J 4 bases; bases outside gene matches: 6. CDR1 and CDR2 (germline): MGHDK, SYGVNS. CDR3 in DNA: TGTGCCAGCAGTGGAGAGCGGGGGGTTCCAGATACGCAGTATTTT. Translated: CASSGERGVPDTQYF.

This clone has only a few counts. The CDR3 DNA reads as TGTGCCAGCAGCGAGGACGGGAACACTGAAGCTTTCTTT. This sequence encodes CASSEDGNTEAFF. The chain has TRBV7-6 and TRBJ1-1; D remains ambiguous. CDR1 is SGHVS, CDR2 FNYEAQ, per germline. The ends were cut back, 5 bases at V and 1 base at J, with 8 bases in the middle. This CDR3 contains 13 residues.

This clone was counted once. CDR3 region: CASSRTSGVGDTQYF. DNA of the CDR3: TGTGCCAGCAGCAGGACTAGCGGGGTCGGAGATACGCAGTATTTT. V is TRBV5-4 and J is TRBJ2-3; 12 nucleotides align to TRBD2. This CDR3 has 15 residues. Germline trimming cut 4 bases from V and 5 bases from J; bases unmatched to any gene: 5. From germline, CDR1 is SGHNT and CDR2 YYREEE (reference sequence).

The rearrangement links TRBV19 to TRBJ1-3; D call uncertain. V gave up 1 base and J gave up 0 bases, with 16 bases separating them. Germline V gene data show CDR1 as LNHDA and CDR2 as SQIVND (reference sequence). This CDR3 has 18 amino acids. The CDR3 bases are TGTGCCAGTAGTATAGTCGGCCTCCAGTCAAGCTCTGGAAACACCATATATTTT. Its translation: CASSIVGLQSSSGNTIYF. Variable domain in full (rest from reference TRBV19 and TRBJ1-3): DGGITQSPKYLFRKEGQNVTLSCEQNLNHDAMYWYRQDPGQGLRLIYYSQIVNDFQKGDIAEGYSVSREKKESFPLTVTSAQKNPTAFYLCASSIVGLQSSSGNTIYFGEGSWLTVV.

The gene calls are TRBV7-8 and TRBJ2-4; unclear D gene. V was pared by 2 bases and J by 1 base, with 6 bases between. Germline V gene lookup returns CDR1 SGHVS and CDR2 FQNEAQ. The CDR3 runs 14 residues. CDR3 nucleotide sequence: TGTGCCAGCAGCTTACTGGCGGCCAAAAACATTCAGTACTTC. It codes for CASSLLAAKNIQYF. Drawing the rest from reference TRBV7-8 and TRBJ2-4, the complete variable domain is GAGVSQSPRYKVAKRGQDVALRCDPISGHVSLFWYQQALGQGPEFLTYFQNEAQLDKSGLPSDRFFAERPEGSVSTLKIQRTQQEDSAVYLCASSLLAAKNIQYFGAGTRLSVL.

This clone was counted a single time. V usage is TRBV19 and J usage is TRBJ1-2, with TRBD1 as a possible D gene (5 bases). The CDR3 runs to 13 residues. The germline V gene has CDR1 LNHDA and CDR2 SQIVND (reference sequence). Trimming removed 5 bases at V and 5 bases at J, with 12 bases between. Here the CDR3 reads CASSVLTEYGYTF. CDR3 coding DNA: TGTGCCAGTAGTGTTTTGACAGAATATGGCTACACCTTC.

This chain links TRBV30 with TRBJ2-3, with TRBD2 as a possible D gene (5 bases). The CDR3 covers 16 residues. The germline V and J ends were trimmed by 3 bases and 7 bases, with 23 bases remaining between them. The germline gives CDR1 GTSNPN, CDR2 SVGIG (reference sequence). This CDR3 is CAWRGPLGRDHNTQYF. CDR3 nucleotides: TGTGCCTGGAGGGGTCCTTTGGGCCGGGATCACAATACGCAGTATTTT.

This chain uses TRBV5-1 with TRBJ2-3; TRBD2 matches at 14 bases. CDR1 SGHRS and CDR2 YFSETQ come from the germline V gene. CDR3 size: 15 residues. The ends lost 4 bases at V and 4 bases at J; junction bases unmatched: 2. This CDR3 reads CASSETSGGADTQYF. CDR3 DNA sequence: TGCGCCAGCAGCGAGACTAGCGGGGGGGCAGATACGCAGTATTTT.

The gene calls are TRBV12-5 and TRBJ1-3, with unresolved D. CDR1 is LGHNT and CDR2 is FRNRAP in the germline V gene. Trimming shortened V by 9 bases and J by 11 bases, and 17 bases separated the two germline ends. CDR3 length: 12 amino acids. The CDR3 coding sequence is TGTGCTAGCGGACTGATAGGAGTCGCCATATATTTT. Encoded protein: CASGLIGVAIYF.

The chain couples TRBV15 to TRBJ1-4; D is uncertain. The CDR3 runs 11 residues. V lost 2 bases, J lost 8 bases, and 3 bases lay in between. In germline, CDR1 is LNHNV, CDR2 YYDKDF (reference sequence). The CDR3: CATSRNEKLFF. The CDR3 DNA reads TGTGCCACCAGCAGAAACGAAAAACTGTTTTTT. The full variable domain, in which reference TRBV15 and TRBJ1-4 provide the parts outside the CDR3, is DAMVIQNPRYQVTQFGKPVTLSCSQTLNHNVMYWYQQKSSQAPKLLFHYYDKDFNNEADTPDNFQSRRPNTSFCFLDIRSPGLGDTAMYLCATSRNEKLFFGSGTQLSVL.

The CDR3 sequence is CASSRSGASTDTQYF. CDR3 sequence (DNA): TGTGCCAGCAGTCGTAGCGGGGCAAGCACAGATACGCAGTATTTT. The chain carries TRBV3-1 (or the pseudogene TRBV3-2) and TRBJ2-3, with 8 positions matching TRBD2. The CDR3 extends over 15 amino acids. The junction had 5 bases not matched to a gene; V was cut back by 6 bases and J by 0 bases. Germline V lookup: CDR1 LGHDT, CDR2 YNNKEL (reference sequence).

On this clone: The same CDR3 arises from other DNA sequences in this sample as well. The V gene is TRBV28, the J gene TRBJ1-3; TRBD1 might be the D (5 bases). The CDR3 totals 14 residues. V shed 3 bases and J shed 2 bases, with 8 bases lying between them. Germline assignment: CDR1 MDHEN and CDR2 SYDVKM. CDR3: CASSFRGAGNTIYF. CDR3 nucleotides: TGTGCCAGCAGTTTTAGGGGAGCTGGAAACACCATATATTTT.

The V gene is TRBV7-3, the J gene TRBJ2-6, with D maybe TRBD1 (5 bases). The CDR3 loop spans 17 amino acids. The ends were cut back, 2 bases at V and 7 bases at J, with 18 bases in the middle. Germline V gene data show CDR1 as SGHTA and CDR2 as FQGTGA. The CDR3 here is CASSLASQGAGANVLTF. As DNA, the CDR3 is TGTGCCAGCAGCTTAGCTTCCCAGGGCGCCGGCGCCAACGTCCTGACTTTC.

This rearrangement joins TRBV5-1 to TRBJ2-1; D is undetermined. V lost 0 bases and J 0 bases, leaving 7 bases between the germline ends. The CDR3 has 15 residues. The V gene's germline CDR1 is SGHRS and CDR2 YFSETQ. CDR3 DNA: TGCGCCAGCAGCTTGGCTGTGAGCTCCTACAATGAGCAGTTCTTC. This codes for CASSLAVSSYNEQFF.

The V call is TRBV30, the J call TRBJ2-1; 9 bases fit TRBD2. The CDR3 consists of 17 residues. Germline CDR1 is GTSNPN and CDR2 is SVGIG (reference sequence). V lost 0 bases, J lost 7 bases, and 13 bases stayed unmatched. The CDR3 spells CAWSVRLAGGPRNEQFF. CDR3 in DNA: TGTGCCTGGAGTGTACGGCTGGCGGGGGGGCCTCGTAATGAGCAGTTCTTC.

The chain is built from TRBV6-5 and TRBJ1-2; D unresolved. The CDR3 is 13 amino acids. Between the trimmed V and J ends, which lost 3 bases and 4 bases, there was a span of 9 bases. Germline V lookup: CDR1 MNHEY, CDR2 SVGAGI. CDR3 DNA: TGTGCCAGCAGTTATGCAGGCCTCTATGGCTACACCTTC. Translating gives CASSYAGLYGYTF.